This T cell receptor (beta chain) emerged from a study of cytomegalovirus exposure and HLA in healthy donors. Amplification used 60 Vbeta primers and 13 Jbeta primers. Using immunoSEQ multiplex PCR, the repertoire was profiled, and TCRdb retains in-frame clones only, with some absent. The sample has some 160,000 clones, around four fifths seen once. Regarding this clone: Antigen: not known.

CDR1 PRHDT and CDR2 FYEKMQ come from the germline V gene (reference sequence). V lost 3 bases, J lost 5 bases, and 5 bases stayed unmatched. The CDR3 has 14 residues. Whole-study findings and limits: What was likely a sequencing artifact was a cluster of highly shared sequence variants. Most TCR sequences proved rare, with some public TCRs found in many donors.

The sequence derives from a woman in her thirties in good health and CMV-seronegative. The gene calls are TRBV13 and TRBJ2-3; 7 nucleotides align to TRBD2. Sequenced material: PBMCs. CDR3 amino acids: CASSFGGGIDTQYF. Written as DNA, the CDR3 is TGTGCCAGCAGCTTTGGCGGGGGTATAGATACGCAGTATTTT.